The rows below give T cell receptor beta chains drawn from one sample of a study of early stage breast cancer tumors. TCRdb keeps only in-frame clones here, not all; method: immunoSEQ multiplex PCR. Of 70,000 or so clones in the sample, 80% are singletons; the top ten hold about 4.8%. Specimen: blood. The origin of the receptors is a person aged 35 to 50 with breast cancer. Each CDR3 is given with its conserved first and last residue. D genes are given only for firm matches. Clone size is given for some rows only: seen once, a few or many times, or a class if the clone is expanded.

CDR3aa: CASSFPGSGLREKLFF
CDR3nt: TGTGCCAGCAGTTTCCCTGGGAGTGGACTACGGGAAAAACTGTTTTTT
abundance: -
v_gene: TRBV28
j_gene: TRBJ1-4
d_gene: -

CDR3aa: CASSSREAGWEQYF
CDR3nt: TGTGCCAGCAGCTCGCGGGAGGCAGGATGGGAGCAGTACTTC
abundance: -
v_gene: TRBV11-2
j_gene: TRBJ2-7
d_gene: TRBD2

CDR3aa: CATSLGTLGQPQHF
CDR3nt: TGTGCCACCAGCCTGGGCACCTTGGGTCAGCCCCAGCATTTT
abundance: -
v_gene: TRBV15
j_gene: TRBJ1-5
d_gene: -

CDR3aa: CASSQGDRTYSNQPQHF
CDR3nt: TGCGCCAGCAGTCAAGGGGATAGGACGTATAGCAATCAGCCCCAGCATTTT
abundance: -
v_gene: TRBV23-1
j_gene: TRBJ1-5
d_gene: -

CDR3aa: CASTLGGDSLYEQYF
CDR3nt: TGTGCCAGCACGCTTGGTGGGGACAGTCTCTACGAGCAGTACTTC
abundance: -
v_gene: TRBV7-9
j_gene: TRBJ2-7
d_gene: TRBD1

CDR3aa: CASSLRGGINEKLFF
CDR3nt: TGTGCCAGCAGCTTACGTGGAGGTATCAATGAAAAACTGTTTTTT
abundance: -
v_gene: TRBV7-9
j_gene: TRBJ1-4
d_gene: -

CDR3aa: CASSKLDRAPDTQYF
CDR3nt: TGCGCCAGCAGCAAACTGGACAGGGCGCCAGATACGCAGTATTTT
abundance: -
v_gene: TRBV5-1
j_gene: TRBJ2-3
d_gene: TRBD1

CDR3aa: CASSLAGWDRGTGELFF
CDR3nt: TGTGCCAGCAGCCTAGCGGGTTGGGACAGGGGGACCGGGGAGCTGTTTTTT
abundance: -
v_gene: TRBV7-8
j_gene: TRBJ2-2
d_gene: TRBD1

CDR3aa: CSVATNEKLFF
CDR3nt: TGCAGTGTGGCAACTAATGAAAAACTGTTTTTT
abundance: few
v_gene: TRBV20-1
j_gene: TRBJ1-4
d_gene: -

CDR3aa: CASSVGEVGSSYEQYF
CDR3nt: TGTGCCAGCAGCGTAGGAGAGGTAGGGAGCTCCTACGAGCAGTACTTC
abundance: -
v_gene: TRBV9
j_gene: TRBJ2-7
d_gene: -

CDR3aa: CASSLASRGYYGYTF
CDR3nt: TGCGCCAGCAGCTTGGCCAGCAGGGGCTACTATGGCTACACCTTC
abundance: few
v_gene: TRBV5-1
j_gene: TRBJ1-2
d_gene: -

CDR3aa: CASSLGTGYYNEQFF
CDR3nt: TGTGCCAGCAGCTTGGGGACAGGGTATTACAATGAGCAGTTCTTC
abundance: once
v_gene: TRBV5-5
j_gene: TRBJ2-1
d_gene: TRBD1

CDR3aa: CASSGREEGNTEAFF
CDR3nt: TGTGCCAGCAGTGGCAGGGAAGAGGGGAACACTGAAGCTTTCTTT
abundance: -
v_gene: TRBV2
j_gene: TRBJ1-1
d_gene: -

CDR3aa: CASRPGTGGKNTEAFF
CDR3nt: TGTGCCAGCAGACCCGGGACAGGGGGCAAAAACACTGAAGCTTTCTTT
abundance: once
v_gene: TRBV6-6
j_gene: TRBJ1-1
d_gene: TRBD1

CDR3aa: CASSKEGRWTQPQHF
CDR3nt: TGTGCCAGTAGTAAGGAGGGGAGGTGGACTCAGCCCCAGCATTTT
abundance: -
v_gene: TRBV19
j_gene: TRBJ1-5
d_gene: -

CDR3aa: CASSHGQGNSYEQYF
CDR3nt: TGTGCCAGCAGCCACGGACAGGGTAATTCCTACGAGCAGTACTTC
abundance: few
v_gene: TRBV7-8
j_gene: TRBJ2-7
d_gene: TRBD1

CDR3aa: CSASRGREAFF
CDR3nt: TGCAGTGCTAGTAGGGGCCGTGAAGCTTTCTTT
abundance: -
v_gene: TRBV20-1
j_gene: TRBJ1-1
d_gene: -

CDR3aa: CASSLSTRNTEAFF
CDR3nt: TGTGCCAGCAGTCTCTCGACCCGGAATACTGAAGCTTTCTTT
abundance: -
v_gene: TRBV27
j_gene: TRBJ1-1
d_gene: -

CDR3aa: CASSSKAPGQGTGELFF
CDR3nt: TGCGCCAGCAGCTCTAAGGCCCCGGGACAGGGCACCGGGGAGCTGTTTTTT
abundance: -
v_gene: TRBV5-1
j_gene: TRBJ2-2
d_gene: TRBD1

CDR3aa: CAWRSYNEQFF
CDR3nt: TGTGCCTGGAGAAGCTACAATGAGCAGTTCTTC
abundance: -
v_gene: TRBV30
j_gene: TRBJ2-1
d_gene: -

CDR3aa: CARRPTSGRPSNTGELFF
CDR3nt: TGTGCCAGAAGACCAACTAGCGGGAGGCCGAGTAACACCGGGGAGCTGTTTTTT
abundance: -
v_gene: TRBV5-3
j_gene: TRBJ2-2
d_gene: TRBD2

CDR3aa: CASSQGQAYEQYF
CDR3nt: TGTGCCAGCAGTCAGGGACAGGCCTACGAGCAGTACTTC
abundance: medium-sized
v_gene: TRBV2
j_gene: TRBJ2-7
d_gene: TRBD1

CDR3aa: CATSPGTASYEQYF
CDR3nt: TGTGCCACCAGCCCTGGGACGGCATCCTACGAGCAGTACTTC
abundance: -
v_gene: TRBV15
j_gene: TRBJ2-7
d_gene: -

CDR3aa: CASSPQQGPNEQFF
CDR3nt: TGTGCCAGCTCACCACAACAGGGTCCCAATGAGCAGTTCTTC
abundance: -
v_gene: TRBV18
j_gene: TRBJ2-1
d_gene: -

CDR3aa: CASSLASGPYEQYF
CDR3nt: TGTGCCAGCAGTCTGGCTAGCGGACCCTACGAGCAGTACTTC
abundance: -
v_gene: TRBV6-5
j_gene: TRBJ2-7
d_gene: TRBD2

CDR3aa: CASSPGTGTTDTQYF
CDR3nt: TGTGCCAGCTCACCTGGGACAGGGACCACAGATACGCAGTATTTT
abundance: -
v_gene: TRBV18
j_gene: TRBJ2-3
d_gene: TRBD1

CDR3aa: CASSLGTSGFTGELFF
CDR3nt: TGCGCCAGCAGCCTGGGGACTAGCGGATTCACCGGGGAGCTGTTTTTT
abundance: -
v_gene: TRBV5-1
j_gene: TRBJ2-2
d_gene: TRBD2

CDR3aa: CSVLAGDWETQYF
CDR3nt: TGCAGCGTGCTAGCGGGAGACTGGGAGACCCAGTACTTC
abundance: -
v_gene: TRBV29-1
j_gene: TRBJ2-5
d_gene: TRBD2

CDR3aa: CASRLWGLGGTGEVTEAFF
CDR3nt: TGTGCAAGTCGCTTATGGGGCTTAGGGGGGACAGGGGAGGTTACTGAAGCTTTCTTT
abundance: -
v_gene: TRBV12-2
j_gene: TRBJ1-1
d_gene: -

CDR3aa: CASSLGREGLNEQFF
CDR3nt: TGTGCCAGCAGTTTGGGGCGGGAGGGCCTCAATGAGCAGTTCTTC
abundance: -
v_gene: TRBV27
j_gene: TRBJ2-1
d_gene: TRBD2

CDR3aa: CSVDGGNTEAFF
CDR3nt: TGCAGCGTTGATGGGGGAAACACTGAAGCTTTCTTT
abundance: -
v_gene: TRBV29-1
j_gene: TRBJ1-1
d_gene: -

CDR3aa: CASSETGAYTDTQYF
CDR3nt: TGTGCCAGCAGTGAGACAGGGGCCTACACAGATACGCAGTATTTT
abundance: -
v_gene: TRBV25-1
j_gene: TRBJ2-3
d_gene: TRBD1

CDR3aa: CASTPRTGELFF
CDR3nt: TGTGCCAGTACCCCCCGCACCGGGGAGCTGTTTTTT
abundance: -
v_gene: TRBV19
j_gene: TRBJ2-2
d_gene: -

CDR3aa: CASSPGSFNEKLFF
CDR3nt: TGTGCCAGCTCACCGGGCAGTTTTAATGAAAAACTGTTTTTT
abundance: -
v_gene: TRBV18
j_gene: TRBJ1-4
d_gene: -

CDR3aa: CASSRGDSRYEQYF
CDR3nt: TGTGCCAGCAGTAGGGGGGACTCAAGATACGAGCAGTACTTC
abundance: -
v_gene: TRBV6-6
j_gene: TRBJ2-7
d_gene: -

CDR3aa: CASSGGASEQYF
CDR3nt: TGTGCCAGCAGTGGGGGGGCCAGCGAGCAGTACTTC
abundance: -
v_gene: TRBV7-9
j_gene: TRBJ2-7
d_gene: -

CDR3aa: CASSFTSGSSNEQFF
CDR3nt: TGTGCCAGCAGCTTTACTAGCGGGAGCTCCAATGAGCAGTTCTTC
abundance: -
v_gene: TRBV7-2
j_gene: TRBJ2-1
d_gene: TRBD2

CDR3aa: CASSEVAGGQDTQYF
CDR3nt: TGTGCCAGCAGTGAAGTAGCGGGAGGGCAGGATACGCAGTATTTT
abundance: -
v_gene: TRBV6-4
j_gene: TRBJ2-3
d_gene: TRBD2

CDR3aa: CASRGREQFF
CDR3nt: TGTGCCAGCAGAGGGCGGGAGCAGTTCTTC
abundance: -
v_gene: TRBV2
j_gene: TRBJ2-1
d_gene: -